The rows below give T cell receptor beta chains drawn from one sample of a study of T cell responses to AZD1222 COVID-19 vaccine. Data came from immunoSEQ multiplex PCR; TCRdb stores just in-frame clones and leaves some out. The sample yields some 150,000 clones, around 90% seen once. The specimen was peripheral blood, collected on day 0 of AZD1222 vaccination. These receptors all come from an adult in good health. The CDR3 runs from the conserved cysteine through the conserved F or W. The D gene is left open where the match is weak. A row's size may be missing; if present it is once, few, many or a size class.

clone_size	d_call	v_call	j_call	cdr3_aa	cdr3_nt
-	-	TRBV7-2	TRBJ1-5	CASSLAPGGLTQPQHF	TGTGCCAGCAGCTTAGCGCCGGGAGGCCTTACTCAGCCCCAGCATTTT
-	-	TRBV15	TRBJ2-3	CATRDITSTDTQYF	TGTGCCACCAGGGACATAACTAGCACAGATACGCAGTATTTT
-	-	TRBV18	TRBJ2-7	CASSPGSGPYEQYF	TGTGCCAGCTCACCTGGGTCGGGGCCCTACGAGCAGTACTTC
-	-	TRBV13	TRBJ2-1	CASSYRGRAGFNEQFF	TGTGCCAGCAGCTACCGGGGCCGAGCGGGTTTCAATGAGCAGTTCTTC
-	TRBD2	TRBV19	TRBJ2-1	CASSIVAGGLSYNEQFF	TGTGCCAGTAGTATCGTAGCGGGAGGCCTCTCCTACAATGAGCAGTTCTTC
-	-	TRBV14	TRBJ1-1	CASSQLLNTEAFF	TGTGCCAGCAGCCAATTATTGAACACTGAAGCTTTCTTT
-	TRBD2	TRBV6-1	TRBJ2-1	CASSVRTSGTGNEQFF	TGTGCCAGCAGTGTTAGGACTAGCGGGACGGGAAATGAGCAGTTCTTC
-	-	TRBV28	TRBJ1-2	CASSPPGRSYTF	TGTGCCAGCAGCCCACCGGGGAGGAGCTACACCTTC
once	-	TRBV6-4	TRBJ2-1	CASSSRGGAYNEQFF	TGTGCCAGCAGTTCGCGAGGGGGGGCTTACAATGAGCAGTTCTTC
once	-	TRBV30	TRBJ1-5	CAWSRFRGSNQPQHF	TGTGCCTGGAGTCGATTCCGGGGGAGCAATCAGCCCCAGCATTTT
-	-	TRBV30	TRBJ2-6	CAWSGHSGANVLTF	TGTGCCTGGAGTGGGCACTCTGGGGCCAACGTCCTGACTTTC
-	TRBD2	TRBV5-8	TRBJ2-3	CASSPWTSGGDTQYF	TGTGCCAGCAGCCCCTGGACTAGCGGGGGAGATACGCAGTATTTT
-	-	TRBV5-1	TRBJ2-7	CASKDSSYEQYF	TGCGCCAGCAAAGACAGCTCCTACGAGCAGTACTTC
-	-	TRBV7-3	TRBJ1-2	CASSLTFRGDGYTF	TGTGCCAGCAGCTTAACGTTCCGAGGGGATGGCTACACCTTC